This TCR beta chain was recorded in a study of graft-versus-host responses after intestinal transplantation. V was pared by 6 bases and J by 4 bases, with 10 bases of the junction left unmatched. From germline, CDR1 is SGHVS and CDR2 FQNEAQ. This CDR3 contains 16 residues. This clone was observed once. The antigen remains unidentified. This table comes from immunoSEQ multiplex PCR, and its TCRdb copy is limited to in-frame clones, with some not included. The table lists roughly 80,000 clones, around 87% of them singletons. The rearrangement uses TRBV7-8 and TRBJ2-2; 8 bases map to TRBD2. Sequences were derived from unstimulated CD8+ T cells sorted from spleen or lymph node cells, sampled before transplant. The sequence derives from a human donor who was the organ donor for an intestinal transplant. The CDR3 nucleotides read TGTGCCAGCAGTCGGCGGGGGGCCCCGGGCACCGGGGAGCTGTTTTTT. Residues: CASSRRGAPGTGELFF.